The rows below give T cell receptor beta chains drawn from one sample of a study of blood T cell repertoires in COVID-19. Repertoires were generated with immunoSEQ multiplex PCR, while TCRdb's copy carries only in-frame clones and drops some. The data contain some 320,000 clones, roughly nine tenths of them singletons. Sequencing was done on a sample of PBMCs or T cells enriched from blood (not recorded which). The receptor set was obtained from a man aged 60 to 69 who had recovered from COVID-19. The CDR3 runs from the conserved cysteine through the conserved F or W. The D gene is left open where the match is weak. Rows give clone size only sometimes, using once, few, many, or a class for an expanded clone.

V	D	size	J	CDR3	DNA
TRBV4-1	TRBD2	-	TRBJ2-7	CASSQDLLAGGEQYF	TGCGCCAGCAGCCAAGATTTACTAGCGGGAGGCGAGCAGTACTTC
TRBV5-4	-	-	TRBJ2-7	CATWGGREQYF	TGTGCTACCTGGGGGGGGCGCGAGCAGTACTTC
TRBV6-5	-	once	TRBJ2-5	CASRDGQSYQETQYF	TGTGCCAGCAGGGATGGACAGAGCTACCAAGAGACCCAGTACTTC
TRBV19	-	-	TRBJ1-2	CASSLKGGSNYGYTF	TGTGCCAGTAGTCTAAAGGGGGGGAGTAACTATGGCTACACCTTC
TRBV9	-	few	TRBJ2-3	CASSVEGNTQYF	TGTGCCAGCAGCGTAGAGGGGAATACGCAGTATTTT
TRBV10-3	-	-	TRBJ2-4	CAIGRVQGNENIQYF	TGTGCCATCGGGAGGGTACAGGGCAATGAAAACATTCAGTACTTC
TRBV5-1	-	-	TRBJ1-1	CASSLAAANTEAFF	TGCGCCAGCAGCTTGGCGGCGGCGAACACTGAAGCTTTCTTT
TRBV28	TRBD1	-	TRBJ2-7	CASSSWTGSEQYF	TGTGCCAGCAGTTCCTGGACAGGATCCGAGCAGTACTTC
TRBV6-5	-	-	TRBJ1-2	CASSYEGGPYGYTF	TGTGCCAGCAGTTACGAGGGCGGCCCATATGGCTACACCTTC
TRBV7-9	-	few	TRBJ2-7	CASSFSQGLYEQYF	TGTGCCAGCAGCTTCTCACAGGGTTTATACGAGCAGTACTTC
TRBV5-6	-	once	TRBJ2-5	CASSLELVRETQYF	TGTGCCAGCAGCTTGGAACTAGTAAGGGAGACCCAGTACTTC
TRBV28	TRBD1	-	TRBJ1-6	CASSPPGQGNSPLHF	TGTGCCAGCAGTCCCCCGGGACAGGGCAATTCACCCCTCCACTTT
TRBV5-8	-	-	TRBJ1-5	CASSVGGNQPQHF	TGTGCCAGCAGCGTGGGAGGGAATCAGCCCCAGCATTTT
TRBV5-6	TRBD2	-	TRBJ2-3	CASSLGPGTSGTNTQYF	TGTGCCAGCAGCTTGGGCCCCGGGACTAGCGGGACGAATACGCAGTATTTT
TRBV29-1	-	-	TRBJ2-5	CSVPRGETQYF	TGCAGCGTCCCAAGAGGGGAGACCCAGTACTTC
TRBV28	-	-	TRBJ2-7	CASSKTGYEQYF	TGTGCCAGCAGTAAGACAGGTTACGAGCAGTACTTC
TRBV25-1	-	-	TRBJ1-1	CASKYGVNTEAFF	TGTGCCAGCAAATACGGAGTGAACACTGAAGCTTTCTTT
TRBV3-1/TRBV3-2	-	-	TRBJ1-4	CASSQVTGQKLFF	TGTGCCAGCAGCCAAGTTACAGGCCAAAAACTGTTTTTT
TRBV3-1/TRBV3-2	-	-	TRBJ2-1	CASSQGAGEQFF	TGTGCCAGCAGCCAAGGCGCGGGTGAGCAGTTCTTC
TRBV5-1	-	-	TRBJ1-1	CASSFAGRDTADEAFF	TGCGCCAGCAGCTTTGCCGGCCGGGACACCGCGGATGAAGCTTTCTTT
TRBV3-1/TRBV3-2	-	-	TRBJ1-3	CASSQPVYVDSGNTIYF	TGTGCCAGCAGCCAACCTGTCTATGTAGACTCTGGAAACACCATATATTTT
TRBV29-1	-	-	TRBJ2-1	CSLRGRLYNEQFF	TGCAGCCTTCGGGGGAGACTCTACAATGAGCAGTTCTTC
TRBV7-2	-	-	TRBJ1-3	CASSLGLQPFRGNTIYF	TGTGCCAGCAGCTTAGGCTTACAGCCGTTTAGGGGAAACACCATATATTTT
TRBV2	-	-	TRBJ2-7	CASSEGIYEQYF	TGTGCCAGCAGTGAAGGTATCTACGAGCAGTACTTC
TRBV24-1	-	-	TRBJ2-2	CATSDQSGPGTGELFF	TGTGCCACCAGTGACCAGAGCGGGCCAGGCACCGGGGAGCTGTTTTTT
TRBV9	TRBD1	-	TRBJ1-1	CASRRKWEQGALSGEAFF	TGTGCCAGCAGGAGAAAGTGGGAACAGGGGGCTTTGAGCGGTGAAGCTTTCTTT
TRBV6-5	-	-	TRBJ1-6	CASSLALRYNSPLHF	TGTGCCAGCAGCTTAGCGTTGCGGTATAATTCACCCCTCCACTTT
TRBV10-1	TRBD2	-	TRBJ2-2	CASSESFREGRTGELFF	TGCGCCAGCAGTGAGTCGTTCCGGGAGGGCCGTACCGGGGAGCTGTTTTTT
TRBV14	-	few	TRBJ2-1	CASSHLNNEQFF	TGTGCCAGCAGCCACCTAAACAATGAGCAGTTCTTC
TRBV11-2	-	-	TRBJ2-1	CASSSVGGYNEQFF	TGTGCCAGCAGCTCCGTCGGGGGCTACAATGAGCAGTTCTTC
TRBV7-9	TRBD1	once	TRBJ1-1	CASTQGAGHGAFF	TGTGCCAGCACCCAGGGGGCAGGGCACGGAGCTTTCTTT
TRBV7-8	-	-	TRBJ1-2	CASSLGLTDSNYGYTF	TGTGCCAGCAGCTTAGGACTAACAGACTCTAACTATGGCTACACCTTC
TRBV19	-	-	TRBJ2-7	CASSPTGISYYEQYF	TGTGCCAGTAGTCCCACAGGAATATCCTACTACGAGCAGTACTTC
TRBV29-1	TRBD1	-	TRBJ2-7	CSVRPGTGVREQYF	TGCAGCGTGAGACCCGGGACAGGGGTAAGGGAGCAGTACTTC
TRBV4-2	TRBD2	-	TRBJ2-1	CASSQEDGAGVREQFF	TGTGCCAGCAGCCAAGAAGACGGAGCGGGAGTACGGGAGCAGTTCTTC
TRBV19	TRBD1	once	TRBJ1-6	CATRESGTGVQSPLHF	TGTGCCACCCGCGAGAGTGGGACAGGGGTGCAGTCACCCCTCCACTTT
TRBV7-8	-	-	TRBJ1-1	CASSPRGGGRMNTEAFF	TGTGCCAGCAGCCCCCGCGGGGGGGGTCGGATGAACACTGAAGCTTTCTTT
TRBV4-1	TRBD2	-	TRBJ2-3	CASSQGFAGGRSDTQYF	TGCGCCAGCAGCCAAGGTTTTGCGGGGGGGCGGTCAGATACGCAGTATTTT